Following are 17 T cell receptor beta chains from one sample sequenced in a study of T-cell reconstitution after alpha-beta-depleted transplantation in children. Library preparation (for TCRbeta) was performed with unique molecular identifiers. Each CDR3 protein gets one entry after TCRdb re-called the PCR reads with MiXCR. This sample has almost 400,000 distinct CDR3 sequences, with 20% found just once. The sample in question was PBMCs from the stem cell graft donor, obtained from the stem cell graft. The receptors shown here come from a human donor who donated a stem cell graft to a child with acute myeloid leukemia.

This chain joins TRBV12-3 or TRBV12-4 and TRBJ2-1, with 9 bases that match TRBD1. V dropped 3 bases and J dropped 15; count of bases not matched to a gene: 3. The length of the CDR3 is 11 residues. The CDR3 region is CASSLGTGMFF. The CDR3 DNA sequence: TGTGCCAGCAGTTTGGGGACAGGGATGTTCTTC.

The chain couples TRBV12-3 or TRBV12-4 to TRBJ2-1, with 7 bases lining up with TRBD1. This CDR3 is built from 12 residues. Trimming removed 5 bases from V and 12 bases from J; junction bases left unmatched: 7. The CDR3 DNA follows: TGTGCCAGCAGTCCCGGGACAGAGTGGCAGTTCTTC. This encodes CASSPGTEWQFF.

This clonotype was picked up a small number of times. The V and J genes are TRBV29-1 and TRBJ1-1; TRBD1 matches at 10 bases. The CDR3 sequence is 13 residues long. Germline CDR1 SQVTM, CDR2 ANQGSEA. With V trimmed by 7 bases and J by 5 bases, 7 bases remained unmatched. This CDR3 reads CSASTGGPTEAFF. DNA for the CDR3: TGCAGCGCTTCGACAGGGGGCCCGACTGAAGCTTTCTTT.

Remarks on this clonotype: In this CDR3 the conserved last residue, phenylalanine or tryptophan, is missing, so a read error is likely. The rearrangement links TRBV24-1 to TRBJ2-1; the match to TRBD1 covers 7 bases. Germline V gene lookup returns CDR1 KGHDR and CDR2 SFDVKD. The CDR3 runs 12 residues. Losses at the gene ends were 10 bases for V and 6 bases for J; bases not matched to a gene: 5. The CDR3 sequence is CATGQVFNEQFL. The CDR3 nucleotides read TGTGCCACAGGACAGGTGTTCAATGAGCAGTTCCTC.

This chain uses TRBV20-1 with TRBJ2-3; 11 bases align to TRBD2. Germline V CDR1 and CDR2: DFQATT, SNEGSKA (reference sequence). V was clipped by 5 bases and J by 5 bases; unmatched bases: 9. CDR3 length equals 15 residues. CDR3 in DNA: TGCAGTGCTGGCGGAGGGACTAGCGGAGAAGATACGCAGTATTTT. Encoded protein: CSAGGGTSGEDTQYF.

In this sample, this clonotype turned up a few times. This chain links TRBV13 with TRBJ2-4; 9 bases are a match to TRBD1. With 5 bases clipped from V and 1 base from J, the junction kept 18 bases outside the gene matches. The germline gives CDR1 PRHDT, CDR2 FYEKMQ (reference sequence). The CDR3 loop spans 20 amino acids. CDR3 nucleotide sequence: TGTGCCAGCAGCGTTTACCGGGACAGGGAGCAGGGTACGGCCAAAAACATTCAGTACTTC. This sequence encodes CASSVYRDREQGTAKNIQYF.

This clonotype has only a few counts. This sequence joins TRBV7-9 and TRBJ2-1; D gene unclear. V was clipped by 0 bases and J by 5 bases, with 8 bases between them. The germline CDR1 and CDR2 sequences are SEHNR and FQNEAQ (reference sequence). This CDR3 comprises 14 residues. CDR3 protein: CASSLAGSNNEQFF. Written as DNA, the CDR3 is TGTGCCAGCAGCTTAGCTGGTAGTAACAATGAGCAGTTCTTC.

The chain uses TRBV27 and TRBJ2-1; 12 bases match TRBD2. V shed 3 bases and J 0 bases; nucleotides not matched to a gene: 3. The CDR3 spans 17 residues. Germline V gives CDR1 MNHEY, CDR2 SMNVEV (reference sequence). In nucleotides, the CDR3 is TGTGCCAGCAGTTTCACTAGCGGGAGGCCCTCCTACAATGAGCAGTTCTTC. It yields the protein CASSFTSGRPSYNEQFF.

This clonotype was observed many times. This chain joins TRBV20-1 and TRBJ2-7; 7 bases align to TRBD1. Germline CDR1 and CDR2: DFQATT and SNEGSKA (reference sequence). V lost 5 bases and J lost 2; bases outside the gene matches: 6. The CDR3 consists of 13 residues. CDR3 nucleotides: TGCAGTGCTCCGGGACAGCCGACCTACGAGCAGTACTTC. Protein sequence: CSAPGQPTYEQYF.

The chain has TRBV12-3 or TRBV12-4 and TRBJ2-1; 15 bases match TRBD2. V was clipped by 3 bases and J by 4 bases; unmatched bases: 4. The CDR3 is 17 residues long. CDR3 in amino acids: CASSFRTSGREYNEQFF. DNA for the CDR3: TGTGCCAGCAGTTTCAGGACTAGCGGGAGGGAGTACAATGAGCAGTTCTTC.

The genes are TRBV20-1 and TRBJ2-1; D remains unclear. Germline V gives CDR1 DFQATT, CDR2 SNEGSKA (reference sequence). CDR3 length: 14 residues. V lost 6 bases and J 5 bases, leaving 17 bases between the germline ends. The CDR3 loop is CSAPRQTKNNEQFF. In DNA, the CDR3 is TGCAGTGCCCCCCGGCAGACCAAAAACAATGAGCAGTTCTTC.

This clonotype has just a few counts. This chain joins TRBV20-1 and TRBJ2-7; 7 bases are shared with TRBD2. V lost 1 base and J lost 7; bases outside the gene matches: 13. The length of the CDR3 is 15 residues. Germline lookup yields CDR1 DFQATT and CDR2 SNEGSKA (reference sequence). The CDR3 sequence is CSARVQLAGVWEQYF. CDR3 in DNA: TGCAGTGCTAGAGTGCAGTTGGCGGGAGTCTGGGAGCAGTACTTC.

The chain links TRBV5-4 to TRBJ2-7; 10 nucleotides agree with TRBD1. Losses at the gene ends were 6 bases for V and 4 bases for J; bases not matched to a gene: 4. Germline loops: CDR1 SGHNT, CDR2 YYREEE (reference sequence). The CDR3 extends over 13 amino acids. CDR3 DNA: TGTGCCAGCACAGACAGGGGGCTGTACGAGCAGTACTTC. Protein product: CASTDRGLYEQYF.

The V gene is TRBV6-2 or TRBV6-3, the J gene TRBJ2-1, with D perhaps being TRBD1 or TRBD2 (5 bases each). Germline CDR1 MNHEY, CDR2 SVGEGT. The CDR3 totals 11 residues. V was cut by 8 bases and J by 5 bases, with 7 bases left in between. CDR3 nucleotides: TGTGCCAGCCGGGACCACAATGAGCAGTTCTTC. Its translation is CASRDHNEQFF.

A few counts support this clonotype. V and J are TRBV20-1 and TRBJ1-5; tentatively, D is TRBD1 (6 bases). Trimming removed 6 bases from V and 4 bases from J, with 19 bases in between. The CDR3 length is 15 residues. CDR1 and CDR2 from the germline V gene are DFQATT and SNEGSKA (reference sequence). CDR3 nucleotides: TGCAGTGCCTACGGGGGGGGCCAAATGAATCAGCCCCAGCATTTT. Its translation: CSAYGGGQMNQPQHF.

CDR3 bases: TGCGCCAGCATACTCGGGAGTCCCAACACAGATACGCAGTATTTT. Its translation is CASILGSPNTDTQYF. The V gene is TRBV5-1, the J gene TRBJ2-3; D possibly corresponds to TRBD2 (6 bases). Between the trimmed V and J ends, which lost 6 bases and 2 bases, there was a span of 16 bases. CDR3 length: 15 residues. Germline-derived CDR1 and CDR2 are SGHRS and YFSETQ.

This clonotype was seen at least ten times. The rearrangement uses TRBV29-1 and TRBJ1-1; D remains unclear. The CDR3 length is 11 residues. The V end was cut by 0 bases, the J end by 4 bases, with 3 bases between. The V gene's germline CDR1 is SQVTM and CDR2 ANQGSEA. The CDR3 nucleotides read TGCAGCGTTGAAGAAAGCACTGAAGCTTTCTTT. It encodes CSVEESTEAFF.